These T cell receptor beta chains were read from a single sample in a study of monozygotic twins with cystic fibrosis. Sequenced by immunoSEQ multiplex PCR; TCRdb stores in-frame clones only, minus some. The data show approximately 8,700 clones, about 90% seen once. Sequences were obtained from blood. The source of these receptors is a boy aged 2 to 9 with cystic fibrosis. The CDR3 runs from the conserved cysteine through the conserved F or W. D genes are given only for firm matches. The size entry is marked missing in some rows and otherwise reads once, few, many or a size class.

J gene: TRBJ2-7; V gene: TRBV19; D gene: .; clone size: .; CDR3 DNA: TGTGCCAGTAGTATTCAAGGACAGAGCTCCTACGAGCAGTACTTC; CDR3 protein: CASSIQGQSSYEQYF
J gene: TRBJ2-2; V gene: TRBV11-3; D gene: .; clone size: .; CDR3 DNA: TGTGCCAGCAGCTTAGATAGGAGAGAGGGGCCGAACACCGGGGAGCTGTTTTTT; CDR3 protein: CASSLDRREGPNTGELFF
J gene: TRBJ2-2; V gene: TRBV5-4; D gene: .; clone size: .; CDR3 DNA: TGTGCCAGCAGCTTGGCGGGGGGCCGGGTCGGGGAGCTGTTTTTT; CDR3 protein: CASSLAGGRVGELFF
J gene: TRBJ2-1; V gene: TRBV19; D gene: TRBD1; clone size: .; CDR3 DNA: TGTGCCAGTAGTATAGGGGGAGAGACAGGGAACGACAATGAGCAGTTCTTC; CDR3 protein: CASSIGGETGNDNEQFF
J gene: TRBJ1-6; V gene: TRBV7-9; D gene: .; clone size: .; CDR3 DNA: TGTGCCAGCAGCTTAGCGCCTGGGACCTCTTCACCCCTCCACTTT; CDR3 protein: CASSLAPGTSSPLHF
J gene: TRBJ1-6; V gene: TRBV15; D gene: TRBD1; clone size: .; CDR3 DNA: TGTGCCACCAGCGAAGACAGGGATTCACCCCTCCACTTT; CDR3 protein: CATSEDRDSPLHF
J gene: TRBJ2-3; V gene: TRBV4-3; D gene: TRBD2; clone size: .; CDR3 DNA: TGCGCCAGCAGCTTAAGCGGGGGGACGACAGATACGCAGTATTTT; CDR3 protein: CASSLSGGTTDTQYF
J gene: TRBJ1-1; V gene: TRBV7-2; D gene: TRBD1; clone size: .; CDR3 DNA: TGTGCCAGCAGCTTAGATCGGACAGGGCTGACTGAAGCTTTCTTT; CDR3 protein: CASSLDRTGLTEAFF
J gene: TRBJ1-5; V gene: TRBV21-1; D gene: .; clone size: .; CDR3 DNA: TGTGCCAGCAGCCTCCGGACAGGAAGGAATCAGCCCCAGCATTTT; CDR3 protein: CASSLRTGRNQPQHF
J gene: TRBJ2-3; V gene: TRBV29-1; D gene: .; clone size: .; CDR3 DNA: TGCAGCGTGGGTAGACAGCCCTCAACAGATACGCAGTATTTT; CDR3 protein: CSVGRQPSTDTQYF
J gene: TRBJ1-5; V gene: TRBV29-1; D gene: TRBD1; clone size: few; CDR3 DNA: TGCAGCGTTGCTACAGGGGGTCAGCCCCAGCATTTT; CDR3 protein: CSVATGGQPQHF
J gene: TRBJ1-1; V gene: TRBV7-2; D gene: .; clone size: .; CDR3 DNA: TGTGCCAGCAGCTTAGAACTGGCCAGCCCTGAAGCTTTCTTT; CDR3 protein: CASSLELASPEAFF
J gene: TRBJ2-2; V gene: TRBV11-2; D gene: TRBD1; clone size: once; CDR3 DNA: TGTGCCAGCAGCCGACACAACACAGGGGCTAGGGACACCGGGGAGCTGTTTTTT; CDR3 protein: CASSRHNTGARDTGELFF
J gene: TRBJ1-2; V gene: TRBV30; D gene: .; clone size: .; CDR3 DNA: TGTGCCCTCGGAGTTACTTATGGCTACACCTTC; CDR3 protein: CALGVTYGYTF
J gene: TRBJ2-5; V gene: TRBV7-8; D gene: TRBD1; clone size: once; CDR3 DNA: TGTGCCAGCAGCTTAGGACAGGGAGATGGGGAGACCCAGTACTTC; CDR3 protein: CASSLGQGDGETQYF
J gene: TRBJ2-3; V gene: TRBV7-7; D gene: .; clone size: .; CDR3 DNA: TGTGCCAGCAGCCGCGGGGATAGCACAGATACGCAGTATTTT; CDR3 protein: CASSRGDSTDTQYF
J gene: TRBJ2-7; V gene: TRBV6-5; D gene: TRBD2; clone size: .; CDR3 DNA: TGTGCCAGCAGTAGAAGCGGGACGGCTAGCGACGAGCAGTACTTC; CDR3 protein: CASSRSGTASDEQYF
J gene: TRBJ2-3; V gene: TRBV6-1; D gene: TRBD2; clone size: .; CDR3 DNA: TGTGCCAGCAGTCGTACTAGCGCTAGCACAGATACGCAGTATTTT; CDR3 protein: CASSRTSASTDTQYF
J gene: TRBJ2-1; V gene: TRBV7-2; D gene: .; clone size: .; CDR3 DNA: TGTGCCAGCAGCTTAGTTACGAGCAATGAGCAGTTCTTC; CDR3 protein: CASSLVTSNEQFF
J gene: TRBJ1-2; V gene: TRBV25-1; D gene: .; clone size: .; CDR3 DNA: TGTGCCAGCAGTGAATATGGTGTGGGGGGCGGCTACACCTTC; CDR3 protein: CASSEYGVGGGYTF
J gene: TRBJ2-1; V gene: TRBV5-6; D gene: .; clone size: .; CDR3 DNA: TGTGCCAGCAGCTTGAATATGCTAGCCTTCGCTGGGAATGAGCAGTTCTTC; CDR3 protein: CASSLNMLAFAGNEQFF
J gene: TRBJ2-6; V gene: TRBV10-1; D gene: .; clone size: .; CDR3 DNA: TGCGCCAGCAGTGAGGGCTCTGGGGCCAACGTCCTGACTTTC; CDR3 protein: CASSEGSGANVLTF
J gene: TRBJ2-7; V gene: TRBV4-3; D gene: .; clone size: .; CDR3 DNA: TGCGCCAGCAGCCAAGGTCTGGGATCCTACGAGCAGTACTTC; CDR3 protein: CASSQGLGSYEQYF
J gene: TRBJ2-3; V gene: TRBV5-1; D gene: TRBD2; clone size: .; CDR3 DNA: TGCGCCAGCAGCTTGCCCACCAGCGGGGGCAGCACAGATACGCAGTATTTT; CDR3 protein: CASSLPTSGGSTDTQYF
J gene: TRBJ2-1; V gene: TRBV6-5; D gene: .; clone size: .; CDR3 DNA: TGTGCCACCGGGCGGGTAGGAGAATGGTATGAGCAGTTCTTC; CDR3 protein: CATGRVGEWYEQFF
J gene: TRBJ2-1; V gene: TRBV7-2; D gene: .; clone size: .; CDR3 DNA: TGTGCCAGCAGCCCAGCGGCAACCTACAATGAGCAGTTCTTC; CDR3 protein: CASSPAATYNEQFF
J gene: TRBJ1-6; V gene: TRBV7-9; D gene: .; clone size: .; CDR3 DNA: TGTGCCAGCAGCCCCGGACAGCCTAATTCACCCCTCCACTTT; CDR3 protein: CASSPGQPNSPLHF
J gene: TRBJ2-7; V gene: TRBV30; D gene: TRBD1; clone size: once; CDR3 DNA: TGTGCCTGGGACAGGGGCGTCGAGCAGTACTTC; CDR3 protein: CAWDRGVEQYF
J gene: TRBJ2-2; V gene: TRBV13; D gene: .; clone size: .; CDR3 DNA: TGTGCCAGCAGCTCGGGACGGTTTGACGGGGAGCTGTTTTTT; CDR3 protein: CASSSGRFDGELFF
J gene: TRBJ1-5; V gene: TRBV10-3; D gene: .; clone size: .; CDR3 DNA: TGTGCCATCAGTGAGATGGTTGGGAGTCAGCCCCAGCATTTT; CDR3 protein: CAISEMVGSQPQHF
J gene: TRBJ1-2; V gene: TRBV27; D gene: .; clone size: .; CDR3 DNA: TGTGCCAGCAGGTCTTCCCTTACAGCGAGCTATGGCTACACCTTC; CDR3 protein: CASRSSLTASYGYTF
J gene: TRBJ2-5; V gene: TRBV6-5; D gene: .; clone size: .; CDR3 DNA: TGTGCCAGCAGTTATTATAGGGGGGAACAAGAGACCCAGTACTTC; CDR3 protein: CASSYYRGEQETQYF
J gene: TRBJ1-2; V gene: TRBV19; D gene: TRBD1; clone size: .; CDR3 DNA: TGTGCCAGTAGACAGGGGACTAACTATGGCTACACCTTC; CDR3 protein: CASRQGTNYGYTF
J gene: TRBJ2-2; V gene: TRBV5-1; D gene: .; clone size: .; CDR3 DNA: TGCGCCAGCAGCCTCCAGGGGGGCACCGGGGAGCTGTTTTTT; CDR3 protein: CASSLQGGTGELFF
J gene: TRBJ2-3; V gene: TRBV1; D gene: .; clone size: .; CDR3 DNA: TGCACCAGCAGCCCCCAACTGCGGGGGGCTAGCACAGATACGCAGTATTTT; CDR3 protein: CTSSPQLRGASTDTQYF
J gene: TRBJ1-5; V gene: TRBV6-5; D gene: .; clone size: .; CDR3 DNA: TGTGCCAGCAGTTCCCGGGGAGGGGACGGTCAGCCCCAGCATTTT; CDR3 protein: CASSSRGGDGQPQHF
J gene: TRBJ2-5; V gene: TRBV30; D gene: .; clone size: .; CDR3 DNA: TGTGCCTGGAGTGCCCAAGAGACCCAGTACTTC; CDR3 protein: CAWSAQETQYF
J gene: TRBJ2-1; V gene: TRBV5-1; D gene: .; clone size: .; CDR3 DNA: TGCGCCAGCAGCTTGGCCCCCGGCAGCCTAGGGACTTCCTACAATGAGCAGTTCTTC; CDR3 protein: CASSLAPGSLGTSYNEQFF
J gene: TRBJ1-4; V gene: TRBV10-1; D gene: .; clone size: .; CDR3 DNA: TGCGGCCAGCCGGTTTCGGGTATGAATGAAAAACTGTTTTTT; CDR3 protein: CGQPVSGMNEKLFF
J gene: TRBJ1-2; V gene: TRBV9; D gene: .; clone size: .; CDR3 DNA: TGTGCCAGCAGCGTAGACCTTAACTATGGCTACACCTTC; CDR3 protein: CASSVDLNYGYTF
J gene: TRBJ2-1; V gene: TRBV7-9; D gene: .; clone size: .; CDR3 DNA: TGTGCCAGCAGCTTAGTCCTGGGCTCCTACAATGAGCAGTTCTTC; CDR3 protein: CASSLVLGSYNEQFF
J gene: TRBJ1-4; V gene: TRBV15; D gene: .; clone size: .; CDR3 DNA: TGTGCCACCAGCAGAGATGGACAGAAACTGTTTTTT; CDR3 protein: CATSRDGQKLFF
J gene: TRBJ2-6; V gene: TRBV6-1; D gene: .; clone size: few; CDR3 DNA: TGTGCCAGCATCTCTACGGGGGCCAACGTCCTGACTTTC; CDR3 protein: CASISTGANVLTF
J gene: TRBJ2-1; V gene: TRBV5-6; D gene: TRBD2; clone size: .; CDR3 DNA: TGTGCCAGCAGCTTGGGGACTAGCGGGGGGAGGTATGAGCAGTTCTTC; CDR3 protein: CASSLGTSGGRYEQFF
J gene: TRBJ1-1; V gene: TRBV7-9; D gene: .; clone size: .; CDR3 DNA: TGTGCCAGCAGCTTAGCAGGGGGAAGGTGGGCTGAAGCTTTCTTT; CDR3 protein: CASSLAGGRWAEAFF
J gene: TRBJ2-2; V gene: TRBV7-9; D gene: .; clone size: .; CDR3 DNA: TGTGCCAGCAGCCGGGCAAGCCCGAGCACCGGGGAGCTGTTTTTT; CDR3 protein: CASSRASPSTGELFF
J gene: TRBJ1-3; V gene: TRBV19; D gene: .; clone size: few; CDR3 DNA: TGTGCCAGTGGGGACCCTCACTCTGGAAACACCATATATTTT; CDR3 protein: CASGDPHSGNTIYF
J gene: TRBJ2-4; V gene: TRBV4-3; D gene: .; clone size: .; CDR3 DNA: TGCGCCAGCAGCCAAGGGGCGGAGACCACAAACATTCAGTACTTC; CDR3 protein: CASSQGAETTNIQYF
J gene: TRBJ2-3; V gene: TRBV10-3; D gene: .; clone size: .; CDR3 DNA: TGTGCCATCAGTGAGTCGCGACAGATCAGCACAGATACGCAGTATTTT; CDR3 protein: CAISESRQISTDTQYF
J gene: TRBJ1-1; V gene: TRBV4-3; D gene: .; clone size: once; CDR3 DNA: TGCGCCAGCAGCCAAGTCTTGGCCCAGGGCCCCCTGGACACTGAAGCTTTCTTT; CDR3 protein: CASSQVLAQGPLDTEAFF
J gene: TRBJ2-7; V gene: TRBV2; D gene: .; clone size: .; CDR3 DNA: TGTGCCATCCGGACGGAAACTTCCTACGAGCAGTACTTC; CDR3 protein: CAIRTETSYEQYF
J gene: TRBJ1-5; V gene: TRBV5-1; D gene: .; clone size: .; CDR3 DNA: TGCGCCAGCAGCTTGGGCCAGGGAGGACAGCCCCAGCATTTT; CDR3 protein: CASSLGQGGQPQHF
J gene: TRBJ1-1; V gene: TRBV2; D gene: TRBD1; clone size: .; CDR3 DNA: TGTGCCAGCAGTGACCCGACAGGGGTGAACACTGAAGCTTTCTTT; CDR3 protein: CASSDPTGVNTEAFF
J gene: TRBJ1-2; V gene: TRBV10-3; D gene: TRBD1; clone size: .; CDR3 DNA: TGTGCCATCAGCCCGACAGGGGATGGCTACACCTTC; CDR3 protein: CAISPTGDGYTF
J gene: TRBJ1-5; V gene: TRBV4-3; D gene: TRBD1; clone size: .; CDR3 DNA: TGCGCCAGCAGCCAAGATCTATCAGGGGGCAGCAATCAGCCCCAGCATTTT; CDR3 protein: CASSQDLSGGSNQPQHF
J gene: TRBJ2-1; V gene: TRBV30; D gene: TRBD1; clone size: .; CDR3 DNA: TGTGCCTGGACCCCTATAACAGGGGGCGTGTTGCGTGAGCAGTTCTTC; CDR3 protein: CAWTPITGGVLREQFF
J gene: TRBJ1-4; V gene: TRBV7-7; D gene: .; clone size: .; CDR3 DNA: TGTGCTAGCAGCTCATCGACAGGAGAAAAACTGTTTTTT; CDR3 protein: CASSSSTGEKLFF
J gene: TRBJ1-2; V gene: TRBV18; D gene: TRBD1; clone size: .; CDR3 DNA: TGTGCCAGCTCACCAACAGGGGATTGGGGCTATGGCTACACCTTC; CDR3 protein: CASSPTGDWGYGYTF
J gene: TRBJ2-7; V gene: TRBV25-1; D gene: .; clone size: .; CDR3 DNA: TGTGCCACCTCCCCGGGGGTTTCCTACTCCTACGAGCAGTACTTC; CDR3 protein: CATSPGVSYSYEQYF
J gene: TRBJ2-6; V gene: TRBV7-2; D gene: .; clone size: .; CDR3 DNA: TGTGCCAGCAGCACTAGTGTTGGGACTGGGGCCAACGTCCTGACTTTC; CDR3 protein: CASSTSVGTGANVLTF